This entry lists 5 T cell receptor beta chains sequenced from one sample in a study of cytomegalovirus exposure and HLA in healthy donors (dated by TCRdb to about 2017). Receptor libraries were prepared by the immunoSEQ multiplex PCR assay. What TCRdb holds here is the immuneACCESS table cut down to in-frame rearrangements. Part of the clones is not present; checked against another copy, under half of the missing clones reflect an unresolved V gene, and the others are unexplained. Within this sample are about 130,000 clones, with about nine tenths of them counted one time only. The ten largest clones represent about 1.5% of the sample. Sequencing used PBMCs. The receptors originated from a man younger than 40 in good health and CMV-seronegative.

The rearrangement joins TRBV10-1 to TRBJ1-2; TRBD1 might be the D (5 bases). This CDR3 comprises 15 residues. Trimming took off 2 bases at V and 2 bases at J, with 12 bases between the two ends. Germline V gene sequence: CDR1 WNHNN, CDR2 SYGVQD (reference sequence). Here the CDR3 reads CASSEVQGANYGYTF. CDR3 coding DNA: TGCGCCAGCAGTGAGGTTCAGGGCGCGAACTATGGCTACACCTTC.

The rearrangement uses TRBV29-1 and TRBJ2-1, with TRBD2 identical over 9 bases. The CDR3 consists of 15 residues. Germline V gene sequence: CDR1 SQVTM, CDR2 ANQGSEA. The V gene end was trimmed by 5 bases and the J gene end by 6 bases; junction bases not matched to a gene: 11. CDR3 DNA: TGCAGCGTTACGGGACTAGCCACCCATTCCAATGAGCAGTTCTTC. Translation: CSVTGLATHSNEQFF.

The gene calls are TRBV19 and TRBJ1-3; 7 bases match TRBD1. J gave up 8 bases and V 8 bases, and 15 bases lay outside the gene matches. This CDR3 comprises 15 residues. CDR1 LNHDA and CDR2 SQIVND come from the germline V gene (reference sequence). The CDR3 DNA reads TGTGCCAGTCGTCAACTACAGGGGAAAGGAGACACCATATATTTT. Translating gives CASRQLQGKGDTIYF.

The rearrangement joins TRBV9 to TRBJ2-7, with D unresolved. The length of the CDR3 is 14 residues. V was cut by 1 base and J by 0 bases, with 8 bases left in between. The germline gives CDR1 SGDLS, CDR2 YYNGEE. The CDR3 DNA sequence: TGTGCCAGCAGCGTAAGCGTTAGCTCCTACGAGCAGTACTTC. It specifies CASSVSVSSYEQYF. The variable domain in full, completed from reference TRBV9 and TRBJ2-7, reads DSGVTQTPKHLITATGQRVTLRCSPRSGDLSVYWYQQSLDQGLQFLIQYYNGEERAKGNILERFSAQQFPDLHSELNLSSLELGDSALYFCASSVSVSSYEQYFGPGTRLTVT.

The genes are TRBV6-6 and TRBJ1-3; TRBD1 matches at 9 bases. Germline V gene sequence: CDR1 MNHNY, CDR2 SVGAGI (reference sequence). There are 16 residues in the CDR3. V shed 2 bases, J shed 2 bases, and the junction held 4 bases outside the gene matches. The CDR3 protein is CASSYPQGATGNTIYF. CDR3 in DNA: TGTGCCAGCAGTTACCCACAGGGGGCAACTGGAAACACCATATATTTT.